By sample share, the clone carrying this T cell receptor (beta chain) is medium-sized. No antigen is known for it. Genes here carry mouse names. The CDR3 goes on 4 residues after the read ends, and that part is filled in from the germline J gene. Germline CDR1 reads FNHDT; CDR2 reads SITEND (reference sequence). The CDR3 contains 14 residues. Indicated time point: mouse skin 6 weeks after grafting, around onset of hair loss. Graft-recipient mouse skin was sampled by biopsy at grafting and 3 and 6 weeks afterward. The sample belongs to a study of CD8+ T cells in alopecia areata. Extraction and reverse transcription of RNA yielded cDNA as the sequencing template. Assay used: immunoSEQ multiplex PCR; TCRdb lists only in-frame clones, some missing. The sample contains about 6,000 clones, none occurring once; approximately 25% lies in the top ten. Findings of the study overall: Especially in alopecia totalis/universalis, lesional scalp showed greater clonality than normal scalp did. Scalp specimens additionally yield sequences from normal skin's resident alphabeta T cells.

The V gene is TRBV19, the J gene TRBJ1-2, with 8 bases lining up with TRBD1. The sequencing here drew on skin, taken at week 6. The sequence came from a C3H/HeJ mouse with alopecia areata. MHC haplotype of the mouse line: H2-k. The CDR3 is CASSITGGGSDYTF. The DNA read from the CDR3 is TGTGCCAGCAGTATAACAGGGGGAGGGTCC.